Shown below are 28 T cell receptor beta chains from a single sample sequenced in a study of blood T cell repertoires in COVID-19. The table came from immunoSEQ multiplex PCR; TCRdb's copy has only in-frame clones and leaves some out. The repertoire has nearly 250,000 clones, roughly 79% of them found once; the top ten carry approximately 1.9%. Specimen: peripheral blood. Source of these receptors: an elderly woman with acute or convalescent COVID-19.

The V gene is TRBV21-1, the J gene TRBJ1-6. TRBV21-1 is an annotated pseudogene. The CDR3 loop spans 20 amino acids. As DNA, the CDR3 is TGTGCCAGCAGCAACCGCCCCGGGCTTCATCCATACCGGGGGAATTCACCCCTCCACTTT. Protein product: CASSNRPGLHPYRGNSPLHF.

This chain links TRBV19 with TRBJ1-1; TRBD1 matches at 10 bases. Germline V lookup: CDR1 LNHDA, CDR2 SQIVND (reference sequence). CDR3 length: 14 residues. Losses at the gene ends were 5 bases for V and 4 bases for J; bases not matched to a gene: 4. CDR3 region: CASSRDRGGTEAFF. CDR3 bases: TGTGCCAGTAGTCGGGACAGGGGAGGCACTGAAGCTTTCTTT.

The genes are TRBV11-2 and TRBJ2-7; 9 bases agree with TRBD1. The V gene's germline CDR1 is SGHAT and CDR2 FQNNGV. The length of the CDR3 is 13 residues. V was clipped by 5 bases and J by 4 bases; unmatched bases: 3. In DNA form, the CDR3 reads TGTGCCAGCAGCCAGGGACAGGGATACGAGCAGTACTTC. Encoded protein: CASSQGQGYEQYF.

J is TRBJ2-3 and V is TRBV11-3; TRBD2 agrees at 7 bases. Trimming at V came to 1 base and at J to 0 bases, leaving 4 bases not matched to a gene. The CDR3 is 16 amino acids. Germline assignment: CDR1 SGHNT and CDR2 YENEEA. The CDR3 protein is CASSLGLAASTDTQYF. The CDR3 DNA reads TGTGCCAGCAGCTTAGGCCTAGCGGCTAGCACAGATACGCAGTATTTT.

For this clone: One end of the junction does not line up with germline, which may come from a read error. The genes are TRBV5-1 and TRBJ1-3; D not resolved. This CDR3 is built from 8 residues. Germline CDR1 SGHRS, CDR2 YFSETQ. CDR3 nucleotides: TGCGCCAGCCTCGGGGTCCATTTT. Translating it yields CASLGVHF.

The V and J genes are TRBV11-3 and TRBJ2-1, with TRBD1 matching over 11 bases. This CDR3 has 17 residues. The trim removed 1 base at V and 0 bases at J, leaving 2 bases unmatched. Germline V gives CDR1 SGHNT, CDR2 YENEEA. The chain's CDR3 is CASSLGGQGASYNEQFF. CDR3 DNA sequence: TGTGCCAGCAGCTTAGGTGGACAGGGGGCCTCCTACAATGAGCAGTTCTTC.

J is TRBJ1-1 and V is TRBV2; maybe TRBD1 (6 bases). There are 16 residues in the CDR3. CDR1 and CDR2 from the germline V gene are SNHLY and FYNNEI. V dropped 4 bases and J dropped 1 base, with 16 bases sitting between them. The CDR3 spells CASSGSPGHRNTEAFF. The CDR3 DNA is TGTGCCAGCAGTGGGTCCCCGGGACACAGGAACACTGAAGCTTTCTTT.

This clone was recorded many times. The gene calls are TRBV6-2 or TRBV6-3 and TRBJ2-7; D is unresolved. Germline V gene data show CDR1 as MNHEY and CDR2 as SVGEGT. V was pared by 2 bases and J by 3 bases, with 11 bases between. CDR3 length equals 14 residues. The CDR3 is CASSYMGRYYEQYF. The DNA for the CDR3 is TGTGCCAGCAGTTACATGGGCAGATACTACGAGCAGTACTTC.

This rearrangement joins TRBV19 to TRBJ1-1; 9 bases are shared with TRBD1. V trimming: 7 bases; J trimming: 9 bases; junction bases outside the gene matches: 12. The CDR3 length is 14 residues. CDR1 LNHDA and CDR2 SQIVND come from the germline V gene (reference sequence). As DNA, the CDR3 is TGTGCCAGTAATCAGGACAGGGGCCCTGGTAAAGCTTTCTTT. Amino acid sequence: CASNQDRGPGKAFF.

The chain uses TRBV5-4 and TRBJ1-1, with a weak D call TRBD1 (5 bases). The CDR3 is made up of 14 amino acids. V was cut by 4 bases and J by 5 bases, with 15 bases left in between. CDR1 is SGHNT, CDR2 YYREEE, per germline (reference sequence). In DNA form, the CDR3 reads TGTGCCAGCAGCCCTGGGGCTAGGGAAACTGAAGCTTTCTTT. Translated, it gives CASSPGARETEAFF.

This chain's CDR3 is CSASNGENLNTEAFF. The CDR3 DNA is TGCAGTGCTAGTAACGGGGAGAATTTGAACACTGAAGCTTTCTTT. The chain couples TRBV20-1 to TRBJ1-1; D not resolved. From germline, CDR1 is DFQATT and CDR2 SNEGSKA (reference sequence). V shed 3 bases and J shed 0 bases, with 14 bases lying between them. The CDR3 covers 15 residues.

The J gene is TRBJ1-1, the V gene TRBV5-4; 9 bases are shared with TRBD1. The V gene end was trimmed by 0 bases and the J gene end by 0 bases; junction bases not matched to a gene: 3. This CDR3 comprises 16 residues. Germline loops: CDR1 SGHNT, CDR2 YYREEE (reference sequence). The CDR3 coding sequence is TGTGCCAGCAGCTTGGGACAGGGGGGAATGAACACTGAAGCTTTCTTT. As protein: CASSLGQGGMNTEAFF.

The chain recombines TRBV19 with TRBJ2-3; 12 bases match TRBD1. This CDR3 spans 16 amino acids. With V trimmed by 4 bases and J by 3 bases, 5 bases remained unmatched. CDR1 and CDR2 (germline): LNHDA, SQIVND (reference sequence). The CDR3 is CASSRDRGRVTDTQYF. As DNA, the CDR3 is TGTGCCAGTAGTAGGGACAGGGGGCGAGTAACAGATACGCAGTATTTT.

This clone has just one count. The chain joins TRBV19 to TRBJ2-5, with 7 bases matching TRBD2. CDR1 is LNHDA and CDR2 is SQIVND in the germline V gene (reference sequence). This CDR3 is 13 amino acids long. Unmatched junction bases numbered 7, after V lost 5 bases and J lost 7 bases. CDR3 amino acids: CASSPGLGGTQYF. In DNA, the CDR3 is TGTGCCAGTAGTCCCGGACTAGGTGGGACCCAGTACTTC.

CDR3 residues: CASSTDRGIYNEQFF. The CDR3 region has the DNA TGTGCCAGCAGCACGGACAGGGGTATTTACAATGAGCAGTTCTTC. V usage is TRBV7-2 and J usage is TRBJ2-1, with TRBD1 matching 9 bases. CDR1 and CDR2 (germline): SGHTA, FQGNSA. V trimming: 5 bases; J trimming: 4 bases; junction bases outside the gene matches: 6. The CDR3 is 15 residues long.

The chain couples TRBV7-6 to TRBJ1-4; no firm D call. The V gene's germline CDR1 is SGHVS and CDR2 FNYEAQ. The germline V and J ends were trimmed by 5 bases and 8 bases, with 18 bases remaining between them. The CDR3 spans 15 residues. CDR3 region: CASSPQARYGEKLFF. The CDR3 DNA sequence: TGTGCCAGCAGCCCTCAAGCTAGATACGGCGAAAAACTGTTTTTT.

This chain uses TRBV3-1 (or the pseudogene TRBV3-2) with TRBJ2-7, with D unresolved. This CDR3 is built from 14 residues. Germline CDR1 is LGHDT and CDR2 is YNNKEL (reference sequence). Trimming removed 6 bases at V and 0 bases at J, with 12 bases between. CDR3 protein: CASSGHLLSYEQYF. Here the CDR3 DNA reads TGTGCCAGCAGTGGTCACTTGCTCTCCTACGAGCAGTACTTC.

This chain uses TRBV7-9 with TRBJ1-1; no reliable D call. The CDR3 runs to 15 residues. V was clipped by 1 base and J by 1 base, with 10 bases between them. Germline CDR1 and CDR2: SEHNR and FQNEAQ (reference sequence). This CDR3 reads CASSLVGLENTEAFF. The DNA of the CDR3 is TGTGCCAGCAGCTTAGTTGGGCTCGAGAACACTGAAGCTTTCTTT.

This sequence joins TRBV3-1 (or the pseudogene TRBV3-2) and TRBJ1-4; D remains unclear. The CDR3 sequence is 14 residues long. Germline V CDR1 and CDR2: LGHDT, YNNKEL (reference sequence). Trimming took off 4 bases at V and 7 bases at J, with 13 bases between the two ends. The CDR3 protein is CASSLRGEGEKLFF. Here the CDR3 DNA reads TGTGCCAGCAGCCTACGGGGAGAGGGTGAAAAACTGTTTTTT.

The chain combines TRBV5-1 with TRBJ2-1; TRBD2 agrees at 11 bases. The CDR3 loop spans 15 amino acids. Germline CDR1 SGHRS, CDR2 YFSETQ. V trimming: 2 bases; J trimming: 2 bases; junction bases outside the gene matches: 0. The CDR3 nucleotides read TGCGCCAGCAGCTTTAGCGGGGGGGCCTACAATGAGCAGTTCTTC. Protein: CASSFSGGAYNEQFF.

This sequence joins TRBV11-3 and TRBJ1-1; D perhaps matches TRBD1 (6 bases). There are 14 residues in the CDR3. V dropped 5 bases and J dropped 0 bases, with 10 bases sitting between them. Germline assignment: CDR1 SGHNT and CDR2 YENEEA. The chain's CDR3 is CASSKTGMNTEAFF. As DNA, the CDR3 is TGTGCCAGCAGCAAGACAGGTATGAACACTGAAGCTTTCTTT.

The chain employs TRBV7-2 and TRBJ2-3; the D gene is possibly TRBD1 (5 bases). Germline assignment: CDR1 SGHTA and CDR2 FQGNSA. Between the trimmed V and J ends, which lost 1 base and 0 bases, there was a span of 8 bases. This CDR3 is 15 amino acids long. The CDR3 protein is CASSLDRPSTDTQYF. The DNA for the CDR3 is TGTGCCAGCAGCTTAGACAGGCCAAGCACAGATACGCAGTATTTT.

This chain connects TRBV18 to TRBJ1-2; D perhaps matches TRBD1 (6 bases). This CDR3 spans 12 amino acids. The germline V gene has CDR1 KGHSH and CDR2 LQKENI. V gave up 2 bases and J gave up 7 bases, with 8 bases separating them. The CDR3 DNA reads as TGTGCCAGCTCACCAGGGACAACTGGCTACACCTTC. Translated: CASSPGTTGYTF. The complete variable domain, with remaining parts taken from reference TRBV18 and TRBJ1-2, reads NAGVMQNPRHLVRRRGQEARLRCSPMKGHSHVYWYRQLPEEGLKFMVYLQKENIIDESGMPKERFSAEFPKEGPSILRIQQVVRGDSAAYFCASSPGTTGYTFGSGTRLTVV.

The rearrangement joins TRBV10-3 to TRBJ2-3; D perhaps matches TRBD2 (5 bases). CDR3 length equals 12 residues. Trimming removed 4 bases from V and 6 bases from J, with 8 bases in between. CDR1 and CDR2 (germline): ENHRY, SYGVKD. CDR3 region: CAISGGYDTQYF. In DNA form, the CDR3 reads TGTGCCATCAGTGGCGGGTACGATACGCAGTATTTT.

V and J are TRBV5-1 and TRBJ2-7; TRBD2 is a possible D gene (6 bases). Deletions cut 0 bases from V and 1 base from J, with 11 bases between. Germline assignment: CDR1 SGHRS and CDR2 YFSETQ. CDR3 length: 15 residues. CDR3 sequence reads: CASSLDLGSSYEQYF. DNA of the CDR3: TGCGCCAGCAGCTTGGACCTCGGGAGTTCCTACGAGCAGTACTTC.

This clone was observed a few times. In DNA form, the CDR3 reads TGTGCCACCAGTGAGGGGACAGGGGCCTACGAGCAGTACTTC. Translation: CATSEGTGAYEQYF. This chain connects TRBV24-1 to TRBJ2-7; 10 bases are shared with TRBD1. The V gene end was trimmed by 4 bases and the J gene end by 2 bases; junction bases not matched to a gene: 1. The CDR3 contains 14 residues. CDR1 is KGHDR, CDR2 SFDVKD, per germline.

The chain carries TRBV28 and TRBJ1-2, with D maybe TRBD1 (5 bases). Germline CDR1 reads MDHEN; CDR2 reads SYDVKM. V lost 6 bases and J 6 bases, leaving 11 bases between the germline ends. This CDR3 is built from 12 residues. This chain's CDR3 is CASSLGAHGYTF. The CDR3 DNA is TGTGCCAGCAGCCTAGGGGCTCATGGCTACACCTTC.

This rearrangement joins TRBV29-1 to TRBJ1-1; 8 bases map to TRBD1. Trimming at V came to 7 bases and at J to 1 base, leaving 2 bases not matched to a gene. This CDR3 spans 12 amino acids. Germline CDR1 is SQVTM and CDR2 is ANQGSEA. Here the CDR3 reads CSADRENTEAFF. DNA of the CDR3: TGCAGCGCGGACAGGGAGAACACTGAAGCTTTCTTT.